The table lists the clone carrying this TCR beta chain with a few counts. Trimming removed 4 bases from V and 1 base from J, with 5 bases in between. The germline CDR1 and CDR2 sequences are MNHEY and SMNVEV (reference sequence). The CDR3 consists of 13 residues. This sample stems from a study of CD8+ T cells in alopecia areata. For the study at large: Tofacitinib ran 6 to 18 months, followed by 6 months off drug.

After isolation, RNA underwent reverse transcription to generate cDNA as the sequencing template. Using immunoSEQ multiplex PCR, the repertoire was profiled, and TCRdb retains in-frame clones only, with some absent. This table has roughly 150,000 clones, around 47% appearing once. V usage is TRBV27 and J usage is TRBJ1-5; D gene ambiguous. Input material: CD4+ T cells sorted from blood. The TCR sequence derives from a human donor with alopecia areata. The CDR3 coding sequence is TGTGCCAGCAGTTCCAGGAGCAATCAGCCCCAGCATTTT. It translates to CASSSRSNQPQHF.